The next 28 T cell receptor beta chains were all read from a single sample in a study of shared clonotypes between healthy human individuals. Profiled with immunoSEQ multiplex PCR; TCRdb holds only in-frame clones, not every one. Here the sample spans approximately 99,000 clones, around 68% being singletons. Sequenced material: memory CD8+ T cells sorted from blood. Documented subset: CD45RO+ cells pooled with CCR7-negative TemRA cells. The receptors come from a woman aged 25 to 45 in good health.

V usage is TRBV27 and J usage is TRBJ2-7; D ambiguous. Trimming stripped 7 bases from V and 7 bases from J, with 20 bases between. The length of the CDR3 is 14 residues. Germline CDR1 and CDR2: MNHEY and SMNVEV (reference sequence). The CDR3 protein is CASMGDIGVGEQYF. For the CDR3, the DNA is TGTGCCAGCATGGGCGACATAGGTGTTGGGGAGCAGTACTTC.

The chain is built from TRBV7-9 and TRBJ1-3, with D unclear. There are 15 residues in the CDR3. V was clipped by 4 bases and J by 3 bases, with 13 bases between them. The germline gives CDR1 SEHNR, CDR2 FQNEAQ (reference sequence). This CDR3 reads CASSSTPTFGNTIYF. In DNA, the CDR3 is TGTGCCAGCAGCTCAACCCCCACTTTTGGAAACACCATATATTTT.

The chain combines TRBV10-2 with TRBJ2-1; tentatively, D is TRBD1 or TRBD2 (5 bases each). The V gene's germline CDR1 is WSHSY and CDR2 SAAADI. The V end was cut by 2 bases, the J end by 8 bases, with 16 bases between. The CDR3 runs 15 residues. The CDR3 DNA reads as TGCGCCAGCAGTGAGGGGGCTAGCAGTGGGGATGAGCAGTTCTTC. Translating it yields CASSEGASSGDEQFF.

This rearrangement joins TRBV9 to TRBJ2-7, with D tentatively TRBD2 (5 bases). Trimming shortened V by 4 bases and J by 2 bases, and 16 bases separated the two germline ends. Germline values: CDR1 SGDLS, CDR2 YYNGEE. The CDR3 covers 15 residues. CDR3 region: CASSPVGGLTYEQYF. The CDR3, as DNA: TGTGCCAGCAGCCCGGTAGGCGGGCTAACCTACGAGCAGTACTTC.

The chain combines TRBV18 with TRBJ2-7, with 8 bases aligning to TRBD2. The CDR3 runs to 16 residues. CDR1 and CDR2 from the germline V gene are KGHSH and LQKENI. The ends lost 4 bases at V and 1 base at J; junction bases unmatched: 9. CDR3 in DNA: TGTGCCAGCTCACTGAACATAGCGGGAAGGTCCTACGAGCAGTACTTC. Residues: CASSLNIAGRSYEQYF.

The gene calls are TRBV6-4 and TRBJ2-3; tentative D call: TRBD2 (6 bases). The CDR3 totals 14 residues. Per germline, CDR1 MRHNA and CDR2 SNTAGT. The V end was cut by 5 bases, the J end by 4 bases, with 13 bases between. The chain's CDR3 is CASSFSGESDTQYF. DNA of the CDR3: TGTGCCAGCAGTTTTTCGGGAGAATCAGATACGCAGTATTTT.

The V call is TRBV5-4, the J call TRBJ2-3; D gene ambiguous. The length of the CDR3 is 12 residues. Germline V gives CDR1 SGHNT, CDR2 YYREEE (reference sequence). V was cut by 1 base and J by 6 bases, with 6 bases left in between. The CDR3 DNA reads TGTGCCAGCAGCTTGAGTAGGGATACGCAGTATTTT. This encodes CASSLSRDTQYF.

V and J are TRBV6-6 and TRBJ1-1; D is unclear. CDR3 size: 14 residues. Trimming removed 0 bases at V and 0 bases at J, with 5 bases between. Germline V CDR1 and CDR2: MNHNY, SVGAGI (reference sequence). The CDR3: CASSYSQVNTEAFF. The CDR3 DNA is TGTGCCAGCAGTTACTCGCAGGTGAACACTGAAGCTTTCTTT.

The gene calls are TRBV5-1 and TRBJ2-1, with 9 bases aligning to TRBD2. The CDR3 spans 15 residues. V was clipped by 5 bases and J by 9 bases; unmatched bases: 12. Germline CDR1 reads SGHRS; CDR2 reads YFSETQ. CDR3 nucleotide sequence: TGCGCCAGCAGTCTAGCGGGGTCGGCGGACGGTGAGCAGTTCTTC. Translation: CASSLAGSADGEQFF. Together with reference TRBV5-1 and TRBJ2-1, the CDR3 gives the full variable domain: KAGVTQTPRYLIKTRGQQVTLSCSPISGHRSVSWYQQTPGQGLQFLFEYFSETQRNKGNFPGRFSGRQFSNSRSEMNVSTLELGDSALYLCASSLAGSADGEQFFGPGTRLTVL.

This chain connects TRBV6-5 to TRBJ1-2, with D maybe TRBD1 (5 bases). The V and J ends lost 0 bases and 8 bases respectively, with 16 bases between them. The CDR3 has 15 residues. Germline loops: CDR1 MNHEY, CDR2 SVGAGI. The CDR3 region has the DNA TGTGCCAGCAGTTACTCACCGACAGAGAACTTGGGCTACACCTTC. It translates to CASSYSPTENLGYTF.

This chain joins TRBV18 and TRBJ2-7, with 11 bases matching TRBD2. The length of the CDR3 is 15 residues. Germline V gene data show CDR1 as KGHSH and CDR2 as LQKENI. V dropped 3 bases and J dropped 4; count of bases not matched to a gene: 5. CDR3 in amino acids: CASSPPGLAVYEQYF. The CDR3 DNA reads TGTGCCAGCTCACCGCCGGGACTAGCGGTATACGAGCAGTACTTC. The complete variable domain, with remaining parts taken from reference TRBV18 and TRBJ2-7, reads NAGVMQNPRHLVRRRGQEARLRCSPMKGHSHVYWYRQLPEEGLKFMVYLQKENIIDESGMPKERFSAEFPKEGPSILRIQQVVRGDSAAYFCASSPPGLAVYEQYFGPGTRLTVT.

The chain couples TRBV13 to TRBJ2-7, with 7 bases lining up with TRBD1. Germline CDR1 is PRHDT and CDR2 is FYEKMQ (reference sequence). The trim removed 6 bases at V and 3 bases at J, leaving 11 bases unmatched. This CDR3 is built from 15 residues. The CDR3 is CASRLQGTKDYEQYF. For the CDR3, the DNA is TGTGCCAGCAGACTACAGGGGACGAAAGACTACGAGCAGTACTTC.

This chain uses TRBV20-1 with TRBJ2-2, with D unclear. Germline V gives CDR1 DFQATT, CDR2 SNEGSKA (reference sequence). The CDR3 has 11 residues. V lost 5 bases to trimming and J lost 2 bases, with 3 bases between them. The CDR3 nucleotides read TGCAGTGCTTTAAACACCGGGGAGCTGTTTTTT. Residues: CSALNTGELFF.

V and J are TRBV10-2 and TRBJ2-7, with D unresolved. This CDR3 comprises 13 residues. The ends were cut back, 0 bases at V and 5 bases at J, with 8 bases in the middle. The germline V gene has CDR1 WSHSY and CDR2 SAAADI. The CDR3 spells CASSESTPNEQYF. The CDR3 coding sequence is TGCGCCAGCAGTGAGTCGACACCCAACGAGCAGTACTTC.

In this sample, this clone turned up a few times. This chain joins TRBV7-8 and TRBJ1-4; D remains ambiguous. CDR1 is SGHVS, CDR2 FQNEAQ, per germline. V lost 3 bases and J lost 7, with 27 bases in between. There are 19 residues in the CDR3. CDR3 nucleotide sequence: TGTGCCAGCAGCTTGCCGGGGAATAAAACATTCTCAGGAGGTGAAAAACTGTTTTTT. Amino acids: CASSLPGNKTFSGGEKLFF.

This chain connects TRBV4-2 to TRBJ2-7; D uncertain. The CDR3 has 13 amino acids. V was cut by 0 bases and J by 3 bases, with 6 bases left in between. Germline CDR1 LGHNA, CDR2 YNFKEQ. This chain's CDR3 is CASSQDVSYEQYF. For the CDR3, the DNA is TGTGCCAGCAGCCAAGATGTTAGCTACGAGCAGTACTTC.

Only a few counts were recorded for this clone. The chain recombines TRBV5-1 with TRBJ1-1; a weak D match, TRBD1 (5 bases). Germline V gene data show CDR1 as SGHRS and CDR2 as YFSETQ. This CDR3 has 15 residues. Deletions cut 2 bases from V and 1 base from J, with 12 bases between. For the CDR3, the DNA is TGCGCCAGCAGCTTTTCTCCAGGACAGAACACTGAAGCTTTCTTT. Its protein product is CASSFSPGQNTEAFF.

J is TRBJ2-2 and V is TRBV25-1, with 8 bases identical to TRBD1. The germline CDR1 and CDR2 sequences are MGHDK and SYGVNS. V lost 8 bases, J lost 4 bases, and 9 bases stayed unmatched. This CDR3 is built from 15 residues. CDR3 nucleotides: TGTGCCAGCGGGGGAGGACAGGGAGGCACCGGGGAGCTGTTTTTT. This sequence encodes CASGGGQGGTGELFF. Using reference TRBV25-1 and TRBJ2-2 for the parts outside the CDR3, the full variable domain is EADIYQTPRYLVIGTGKKITLECSQTMGHDKMYWYQQDPGMELHLIHYSYGVNSTEKGDLSSESTVSRIRTEHFPLTLESARPSHTSQYLCASGGGQGGTGELFFGEGSRLTVL.

The rearrangement uses TRBV7-8 and TRBJ2-7; TRBD1 aligns across 8 bases. This CDR3 contains 14 residues. The V segment lost 5 bases and the J segment 6 bases; nucleotides outside the gene matches: 9. Germline V CDR1 and CDR2: SGHVS, FQNEAQ. CDR3 amino acids: CASSQRPDRVEQYF. CDR3 bases: TGTGCCAGCAGCCAGCGACCGGACAGGGTCGAGCAGTACTTC.

This clone is a singleton in its sample. J is TRBJ2-7 and V is TRBV2; D is ambiguous. Trimming left V 6 bases short and J 4 bases short, with 19 bases between. From germline, CDR1 is SNHLY and CDR2 FYNNEI. This CDR3 has 15 residues. The CDR3: CASSKGWLFLYEQYF. CDR3 nucleotides: TGTGCCAGCAGCAAAGGGTGGCTTTTCTTATACGAGCAGTACTTC.

There are a few counts of this clone. V and J are TRBV29-1 and TRBJ1-3; no reliable D call. Trimming took 7 bases from V and 0 from J, leaving 7 bases between them. Germline V gene data show CDR1 as SQVTM and CDR2 as ANQGSEA. This CDR3 comprises 12 residues. The CDR3 DNA reads TGCAGCGGTGGGAGCTCTGGAAACACCATATATTTT. Translated: CSGGSSGNTIYF.

The V and J genes are TRBV6-4 and TRBJ1-2; D unresolved. Trimming removed 5 bases at V and 4 bases at J, with 20 bases between. CDR1 is MRHNA and CDR2 is SNTAGT in the germline V gene. The CDR3 totals 16 residues. The chain's CDR3 is CASSTNAHGKTYGYTF. In nucleotides, the CDR3 is TGTGCCAGCAGTACGAACGCACACGGAAAGACCTATGGCTACACCTTC.

This clone was counted ten times or more. The chain joins TRBV6-1 to TRBJ1-5; 7 bases match TRBD1. CDR3 length: 15 amino acids. With V trimmed by 4 bases and J by 7 bases, 10 bases remained unmatched. Germline V gene data show CDR1 as MNHNS and CDR2 as SASEGT. The CDR3 protein is CASSALKTGYQPQHF. CDR3 DNA sequence: TGTGCCAGCAGTGCCTTAAAGACAGGGTACCAGCCCCAGCATTTT.

The chain employs TRBV10-3 and TRBJ2-3; TRBD2 aligns across 11 bases. Germline V gene lookup returns CDR1 ENHRY and CDR2 SYGVKD. The CDR3 is 18 residues long. V shed 4 bases, J shed 5 bases, and the junction held 14 bases outside the gene matches. The CDR3 protein is CAISVGTSGSHRGDTQYF. CDR3 DNA: TGTGCCATCAGTGTTGGAACTAGCGGGAGTCATCGGGGAGATACGCAGTATTTT.

The chain carries TRBV5-1 and TRBJ1-1; D not resolved. The length of the CDR3 is 15 residues. V lost 0 bases and J 3 bases, leaving 12 bases between the germline ends. The germline V gene encodes CDR1 SGHRS and CDR2 YFSETQ. The CDR3 bases are TGCGCCAGCAGCTTGGATTCGGCCGGAGACACTGAAGCTTTCTTT. This translates into CASSLDSAGDTEAFF.

The chain recombines TRBV7-9 with TRBJ2-2, with D perhaps matching TRBD2 (6 bases). Trimming left V 4 bases short and J 3 bases short, with 21 bases between. CDR1 is SEHNR and CDR2 is FQNEAQ in the germline V gene (reference sequence). The CDR3 runs to 18 residues. Written as DNA, the CDR3 is TGTGCCAGCAGCTCAGGCGTAGGGCTAGCGTCACACACCGGGGAGCTGTTTTTT. Residues: CASSSGVGLASHTGELFF.

This clone was counted only a few times. CDR3 nucleotide sequence: TGTGCCAGCACCAATCATCGACAGGGATCCGAGCAGTACTTC. Its protein product is CASTNHRQGSEQYF. This rearrangement joins TRBV2 to TRBJ2-7; 7 bases agree with TRBD1. The ends lost 7 bases at V and 6 bases at J; junction bases unmatched: 12. Germline V gives CDR1 SNHLY, CDR2 FYNNEI. The CDR3 spans 14 residues.

V gene TRBV7-9 combines with J gene TRBJ1-1; the D is unclear. Germline CDR1 and CDR2: SEHNR and FQNEAQ (reference sequence). This CDR3 is 13 amino acids long. Trimming left V 1 base short and J 4 bases short, with 7 bases between. The CDR3 bases are TGTGCCAGCAGCTTAGATGGTCTCACTGAAGCTTTCTTT. As protein: CASSLDGLTEAFF. The variable domain in full, with the rest retrieved from reference TRBV7-9 and TRBJ1-1, is DTGVSQNPRHKITKRGQNVTFRCDPISEHNRLYWYRQTLGQGPEFLTYFQNEAQLEKSRLLSDRFSAERPKGSFSTLEIQRTEQGDSAMYLCASSLDGLTEAFFGQGTRLTVV.